This T cell receptor (beta chain) was profiled in a study of T cell responses to AZD1222 COVID-19 vaccine. Study as a whole: Pooling of second doses given at about 4 or about 12 weeks was done.

Remarks on this clone: Its specificity is not known.

The data were produced by immunoSEQ multiplex PCR, yet TCRdb's version contains in-frame clones alone and is incomplete. Here the sample spans fewer than 120,000 clones, about 87% being singletons. Regarding the study as a whole: Recipients of two AZD1222 doses showed rising Spike-specific TCR breadth and depth. Of spike-specific TCRs, nearly half reportedly target regions left unmutated in variants. In a largely white British group with more females than males, clonal diversity was possibly underestimated.

Germline CDR1 is LGHDT and CDR2 is YNNKEL (reference sequence). V was shortened by 5 bases and J by 7 bases, with 15 bases between the two germline ends. The CDR3 runs 13 residues. Sequenced material: peripheral blood, taken on day 0 of AZD1222 vaccination. The sequence derives from an adult in good health. This chain connects TRBV3-1 (or the pseudogene TRBV3-2) to TRBJ2-7; D gene unclear. The CDR3 sequence: CASSSLLAWEQYF. DNA of the CDR3: TGTGCCAGCAGCTCCTTGCTCGCTTGGGAGCAGTACTTC.